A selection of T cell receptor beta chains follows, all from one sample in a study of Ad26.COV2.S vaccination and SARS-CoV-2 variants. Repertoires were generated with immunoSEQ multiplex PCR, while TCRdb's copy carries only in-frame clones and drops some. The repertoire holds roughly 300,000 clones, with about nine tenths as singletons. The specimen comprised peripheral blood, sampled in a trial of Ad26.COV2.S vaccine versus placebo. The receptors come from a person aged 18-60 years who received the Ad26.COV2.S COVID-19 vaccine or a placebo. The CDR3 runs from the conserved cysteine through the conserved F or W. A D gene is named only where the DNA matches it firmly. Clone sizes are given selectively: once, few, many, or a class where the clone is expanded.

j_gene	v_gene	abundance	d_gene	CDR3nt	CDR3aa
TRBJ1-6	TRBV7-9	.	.	TGTGCCAGCAGCTCCGGGAGCTCCTATAATTCACCCCTCCACTTT	CASSSGSSYNSPLHF
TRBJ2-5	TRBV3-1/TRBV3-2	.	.	TGTGCCAGCAGCCCCACCCCCCCACAGCCAACCCAGTACTTC	CASSPTPPQPTQYF
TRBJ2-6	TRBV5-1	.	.	TGCGCCAGCAGCTTGGAGGGCGCATACAGCTCTGGGGCCAACGTCCTGACTTTC	CASSLEGAYSSGANVLTF
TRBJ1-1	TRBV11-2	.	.	TGTGCCAGCAGCCTCAAGTGGGACACTGAAGCTTTCTTT	CASSLKWDTEAFF
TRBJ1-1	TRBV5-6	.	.	TGTGCCAGCAGCTACGGACAGCCAGGAGCTTTCTTT	CASSYGQPGAFF
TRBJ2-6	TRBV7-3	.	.	TGTGCCAGCAGCCCCCAGCCCTCTGGGGCCAACGTCCTGACTTTC	CASSPQPSGANVLTF
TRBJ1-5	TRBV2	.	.	TGTGCCAGCATCTCCGCCCTTGACCGATCGAGCAATCAGCCCCAGCATTTT	CASISALDRSSNQPQHF
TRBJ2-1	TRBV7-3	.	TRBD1	TGTGCCAGCAGTCGGTCAGGGGGCATGTATGAGCAGTTCTTC	CASSRSGGMYEQFF
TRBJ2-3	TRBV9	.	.	TGTGCCAGCAGCTTCCGGGGGAGCACAGATACGCAGTATTTT	CASSFRGSTDTQYF
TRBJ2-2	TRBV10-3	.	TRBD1	TGTGCCATCAGTGGATTGTGGACAGGGGCGAACACCGGGGAGCTGTTTTTT	CAISGLWTGANTGELFF
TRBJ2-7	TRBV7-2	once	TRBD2	TGTGCCAGCAGATCTAGCGGGGGCTACGAGCAGTACTTC	CASRSSGGYEQYF
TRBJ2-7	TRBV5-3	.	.	TGTGCCAGAAGCGGGAACTCCTACGAGCAGTACTTC	CARSGNSYEQYF